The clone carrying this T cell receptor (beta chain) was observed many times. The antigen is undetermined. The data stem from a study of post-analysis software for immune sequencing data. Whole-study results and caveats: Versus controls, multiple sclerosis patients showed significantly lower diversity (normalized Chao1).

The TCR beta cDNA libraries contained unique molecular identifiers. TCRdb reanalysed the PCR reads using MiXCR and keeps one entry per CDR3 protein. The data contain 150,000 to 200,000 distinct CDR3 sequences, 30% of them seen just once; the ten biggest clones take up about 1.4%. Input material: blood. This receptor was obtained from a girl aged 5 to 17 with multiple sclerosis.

This CDR3 reads CSVEDWSSYEQYF. Here the CDR3 DNA reads TGCAGCGTTGAGGATTGGTCCTCCTACGAGCAGTACTTC. The chain carries TRBV29-1 and TRBJ2-7; no definite D call. This CDR3 is 13 amino acids long. V gave up 3 bases and J gave up 0 bases, with 9 bases separating them. Per germline, CDR1 SQVTM and CDR2 ANQGSEA.